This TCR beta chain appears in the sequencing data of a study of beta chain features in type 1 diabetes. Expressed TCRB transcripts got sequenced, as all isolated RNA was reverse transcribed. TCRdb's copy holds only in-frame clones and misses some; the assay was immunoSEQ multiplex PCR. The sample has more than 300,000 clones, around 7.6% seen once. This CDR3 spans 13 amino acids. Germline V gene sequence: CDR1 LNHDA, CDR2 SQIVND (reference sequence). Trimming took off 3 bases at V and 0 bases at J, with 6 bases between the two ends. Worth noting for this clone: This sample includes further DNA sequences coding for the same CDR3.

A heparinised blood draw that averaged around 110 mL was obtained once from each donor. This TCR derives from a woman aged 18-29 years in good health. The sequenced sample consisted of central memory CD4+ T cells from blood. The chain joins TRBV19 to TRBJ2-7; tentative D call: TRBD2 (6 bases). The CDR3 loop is CASSIGSSYEQYF. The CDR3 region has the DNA TGTGCCAGTAGTATCGGGAGCTCCTACGAGCAGTACTTC.